These T cell receptor beta chains were read from a single sample in a study of beta chain features in type 1 diabetes. Sequencing used immunoSEQ multiplex PCR; TCRdb keeps in-frame clones, though not all of them. The table records tens of thousands of clones, about 61% of them present only once. Sample: Tregs from blood. The receptors here all came from a young woman with type 1 diabetes. Each CDR3 is given with its conserved first and last residue. The D gene is left open where the match is weak. The size field is filled for only some rows; it gives once, few, many or a size class.

abundance,v_gene,d_gene,j_gene,CDR3nt,CDR3aa
NA,TRBV27,NA,TRBJ2-1,TGTGCCAGCAGTTTATTCAGTAGCACCTACAATGAGCAGTTCTTC,CASSLFSSTYNEQFF
once,TRBV2,NA,TRBJ1-5,TGTGCCAGCAGTGAAGTCAGGGATAGCAATCAGCCCCAGCATTTT,CASSEVRDSNQPQHF
NA,TRBV5-4,TRBD2,TRBJ2-7,TGTGCCAGCAGCAAGGGACTAGACTACGAGCAGTACTTC,CASSKGLDYEQYF
once,TRBV18,TRBD1,TRBJ2-3,TGTGCCAGCTCACCCGGACAGGATCGTACAGATACGCAGTATTTT,CASSPGQDRTDTQYF
NA,TRBV7-9,NA,TRBJ1-1,TGTGCCAGCAGAGCCGGGACAGAAGCTTTCTTT,CASRAGTEAFF
few,TRBV29-1,TRBD2,TRBJ2-1,TGCAGCGCCACACCACTAGCGGGGACTTACAATGAGCAGTTCTTC,CSATPLAGTYNEQFF
few,TRBV10-3,TRBD1,TRBJ1-1,TGTGCCATCAGTGTCGGACAGGGGACCACTGAAGCTTTCTTT,CAISVGQGTTEAFF
NA,TRBV12-5,NA,TRBJ2-7,TGTGCTAGTGGTGCCAACAGGGCCCAGTACTTC,CASGANRAQYF
NA,TRBV15,TRBD2,TRBJ2-1,TGTGCCACCAGCAGAGTCGGTAGCGGGCGGACCTACAATGAGCAGTTCTTC,CATSRVGSGRTYNEQFF
NA,TRBV6-5,TRBD1,TRBJ2-7,TGTGCCAGCAGCAGGACCGGGACAGGGGCCTACGAGCAGTACTTC,CASSRTGTGAYEQYF
NA,TRBV29-1,TRBD2,TRBJ2-1,TGCAGCGCTCTGACTAGCTTATACAATGAGCAGTTCTTC,CSALTSLYNEQFF
NA,TRBV5-1,NA,TRBJ2-1,TGCGCCAGCAGCTCACTCGTGGGGGGAGAGCTGTACAATGAGCAGTTCTTC,CASSSLVGGELYNEQFF
NA,TRBV30,NA,TRBJ2-2,TGTGCCTGGAGTGTCTACAGTATGAACACCGGGGAGCTGTTTTTT,CAWSVYSMNTGELFF
few,TRBV19,NA,TRBJ1-1,TGTGCCAGTAGTATGGACAGCAGTAACACTGAAGCTTTCTTT,CASSMDSSNTEAFF
NA,TRBV28,NA,TRBJ1-2,TGTGCCAGCGGTACAGGGATATACGGAGGCTACACCTTC,CASGTGIYGGYTF
NA,TRBV10-3,TRBD1,TRBJ1-1,TGTGCCATCAGTAAGGCCCTTGGACAGGGAGGCTCCGCTCTCACTGAAGCTTTCTTT,CAISKALGQGGSALTEAFF
NA,TRBV4-2,NA,TRBJ2-3,TGTGCCAGCAGCCGGCTAGACACAGATACGCAGTATTTT,CASSRLDTDTQYF
NA,TRBV28,TRBD1,TRBJ2-7,TGTGCCAGCAGTTTTGAGGTACTGGGACAGACTAACTTC,CASSFEVLGQTNF
few,TRBV7-8,TRBD1,TRBJ2-2,TGTGCCAGCAGCTTGTACGACAGGGAAACCGGGGAGCTGTTTTTT,CASSLYDRETGELFF
NA,TRBV19,TRBD2,TRBJ2-5,TGTGCCAGTAGGCCTATAGCGGGCGGGGAGACCCAGTACTTC,CASRPIAGGETQYF
NA,TRBV28,NA,TRBJ2-1,TGTGCCAGCAGTTTTTCTGTCAATGAGCAGTTCTTC,CASSFSVNEQFF
NA,TRBV5-5,TRBD1,TRBJ2-3,TGTGCCAGCAGCTTGGGGGACAGGGGGCTCACAGATACGCAGTATTTT,CASSLGDRGLTDTQYF